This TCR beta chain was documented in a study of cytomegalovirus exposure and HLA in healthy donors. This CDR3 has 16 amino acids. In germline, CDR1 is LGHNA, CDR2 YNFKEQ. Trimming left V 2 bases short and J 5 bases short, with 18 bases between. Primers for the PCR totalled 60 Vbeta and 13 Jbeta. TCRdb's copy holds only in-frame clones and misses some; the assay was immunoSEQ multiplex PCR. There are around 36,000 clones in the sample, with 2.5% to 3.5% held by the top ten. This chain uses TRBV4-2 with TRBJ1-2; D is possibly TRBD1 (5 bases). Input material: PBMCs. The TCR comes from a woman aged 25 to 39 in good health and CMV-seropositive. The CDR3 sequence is CASSQPYDSLRYGYTF. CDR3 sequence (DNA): TGTGCCAGCAGCCAACCGTACGACAGTCTTAGGTATGGCTACACCTTC.